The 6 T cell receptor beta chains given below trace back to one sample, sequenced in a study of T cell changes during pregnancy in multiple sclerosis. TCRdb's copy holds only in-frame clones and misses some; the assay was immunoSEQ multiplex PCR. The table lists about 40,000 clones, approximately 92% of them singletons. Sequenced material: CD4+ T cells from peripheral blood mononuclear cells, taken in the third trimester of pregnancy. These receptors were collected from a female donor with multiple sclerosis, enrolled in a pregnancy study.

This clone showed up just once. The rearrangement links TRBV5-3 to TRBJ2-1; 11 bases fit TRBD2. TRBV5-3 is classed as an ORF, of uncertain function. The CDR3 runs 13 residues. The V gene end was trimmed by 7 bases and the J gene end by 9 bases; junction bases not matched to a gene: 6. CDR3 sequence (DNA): TGTGCCAGATTAGCGGGAGGGCTGATTGAGCAGTTCTTC. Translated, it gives CARLAGGLIEQFF.

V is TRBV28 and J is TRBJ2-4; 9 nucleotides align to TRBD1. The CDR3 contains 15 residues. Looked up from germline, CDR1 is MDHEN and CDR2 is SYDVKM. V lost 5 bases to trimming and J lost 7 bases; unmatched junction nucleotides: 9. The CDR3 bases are TGTGCCAGCAGTGGAGCCGGGACAGGGTTGAACATTCAGTACTTC. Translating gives CASSGAGTGLNIQYF.

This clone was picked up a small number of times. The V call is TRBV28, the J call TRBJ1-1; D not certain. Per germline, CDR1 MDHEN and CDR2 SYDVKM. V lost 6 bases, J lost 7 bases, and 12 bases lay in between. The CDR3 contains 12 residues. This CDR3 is CASSPLGLEAFF. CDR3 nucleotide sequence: TGTGCCAGCAGCCCTCTTGGCCTTGAAGCTTTCTTT.

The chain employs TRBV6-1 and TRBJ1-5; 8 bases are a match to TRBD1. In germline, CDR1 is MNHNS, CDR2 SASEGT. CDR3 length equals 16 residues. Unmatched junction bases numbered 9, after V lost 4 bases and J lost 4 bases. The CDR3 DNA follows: TGTGCCAGCAGTGGACCCGGACAGGGTAGGAATCAGCCCCAGCATTTT. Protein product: CASSGPGQGRNQPQHF.

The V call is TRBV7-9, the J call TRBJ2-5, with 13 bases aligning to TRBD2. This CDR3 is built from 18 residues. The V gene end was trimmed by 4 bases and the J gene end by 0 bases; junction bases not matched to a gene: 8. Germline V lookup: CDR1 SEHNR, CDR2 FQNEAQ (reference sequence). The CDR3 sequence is CASSYTGTSGTYQETQYF. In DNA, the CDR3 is TGTGCCAGCAGCTACACCGGGACTAGCGGGACCTACCAAGAGACCCAGTACTTC. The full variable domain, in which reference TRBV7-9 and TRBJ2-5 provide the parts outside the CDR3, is DTGVSQNPRHKITKRGQNVTFRCDPISEHNRLYWYRQTLGQGPEFLTYFQNEAQLEKSRLLSDRFSAERPKGSFSTLEIQRTEQGDSAMYLCASSYTGTSGTYQETQYFGPGTRLLVL.

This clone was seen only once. CDR3 in amino acids: CASSSGQPQHF. CDR3 coding DNA: TGTGCCAGCAGTTCGGGTCAGCCCCAGCATTTT. The chain links TRBV28 to TRBJ1-5; D unclear. Trimming removed 4 bases at V and 6 bases at J, with 4 bases between. There are 11 residues in the CDR3. Germline values: CDR1 MDHEN, CDR2 SYDVKM.